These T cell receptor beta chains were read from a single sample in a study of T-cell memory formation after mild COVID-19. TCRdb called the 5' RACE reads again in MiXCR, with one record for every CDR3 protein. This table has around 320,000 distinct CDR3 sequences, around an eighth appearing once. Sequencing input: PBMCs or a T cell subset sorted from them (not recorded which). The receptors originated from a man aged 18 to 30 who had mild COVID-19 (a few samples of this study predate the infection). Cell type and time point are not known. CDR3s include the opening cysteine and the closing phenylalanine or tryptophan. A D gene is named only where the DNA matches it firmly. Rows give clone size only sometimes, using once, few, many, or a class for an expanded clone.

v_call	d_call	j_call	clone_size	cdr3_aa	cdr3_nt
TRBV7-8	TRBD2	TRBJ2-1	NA	CASSFGSSGYNEQFF	TGTGCCAGCAGCTTCGGTAGTAGCGGGTACAATGAGCAGTTCTTC
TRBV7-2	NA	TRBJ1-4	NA	CASSRGTSRSNEKLFF	TGTGCCAGCAGCCGAGGGACATCACGAAGTAATGAAAAACTGTTTTTT
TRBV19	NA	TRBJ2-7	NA	CASSLQASITETYEQYF	TGTGCCAGTAGCCTCCAGGCCAGCATCACCGAAACCTACGAGCAGTACTTC
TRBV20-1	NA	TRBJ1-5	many	CSAYRGSDQPQHF	TGCAGTGCCTACAGAGGTTCAGATCAGCCCCAGCATTTT
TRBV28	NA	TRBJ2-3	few	CASSPSTITDTQYF	TGTGCCAGCAGTCCATCCACGATCACAGATACGCAGTATTTT
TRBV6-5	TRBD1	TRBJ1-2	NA	CASSYGQGIHYGYTF	TGTGCCAGCAGCTACGGACAGGGGATTCACTATGGCTACACCTTC
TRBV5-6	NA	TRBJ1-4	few	CASSSSGGVYEKLFF	TGTGCCAGCAGTTCCTCGGGCGGCGTTTATGAAAAACTGTTTTTT
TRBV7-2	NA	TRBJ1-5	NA	CASSLVYAGNQPQHF	TGTGCCAGCAGCTTAGTTTATGCGGGAAATCAGCCCCAGCATTTT
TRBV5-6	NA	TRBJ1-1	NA	CASSLGGSAFF	TGTGCCAGCAGCCTGGGGGGGTCGGCTTTCTTT
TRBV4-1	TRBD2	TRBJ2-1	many	CASAGKGLAGPKPYNEQFF	TGCGCCAGCGCCGGGAAGGGACTAGCGGGGCCGAAGCCCTACAATGAGCAGTTCTTC
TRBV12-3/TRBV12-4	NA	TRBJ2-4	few	CASSEQGSAKNIQYF	TGTGCCAGCAGTGAACAGGGATCGGCCAAAAACATTCAGTACTTC
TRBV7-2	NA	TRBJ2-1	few	CASSFDPLRGQFF	TGTGCCAGCAGCTTCGATCCCTTGCGGGGCCAGTTCTTC
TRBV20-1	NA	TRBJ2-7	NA	CSARWGSYEQYF	TGCAGTGCTAGGTGGGGCTCCTACGAGCAGTACTTC
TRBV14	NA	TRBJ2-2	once	CASSQVGGLSNTGELFF	TGTGCCAGCAGCCAAGTCGGGGGCCTTTCGAACACCGGGGAGCTGTTTTTT
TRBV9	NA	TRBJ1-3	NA	CASRSGVGNTIYF	TGTGCCAGCAGATCAGGGGTAGGAAACACCATATATTTT
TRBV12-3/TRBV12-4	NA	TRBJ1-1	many	CASSLTEAFF	TGTGCCAGCAGTTTGACTGAAGCTTTCTTT
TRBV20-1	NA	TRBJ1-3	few	CITGFSSGNTIYF	TGCATCACAGGGTTTTCCTCTGGAAACACCATATATTTT
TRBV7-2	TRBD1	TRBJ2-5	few	CASSLFWDRVETQYF	TGTGCCAGCAGCTTATTTTGGGACAGGGTAGAGACCCAGTACTTC
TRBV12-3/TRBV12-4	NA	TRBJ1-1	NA	CATNPGGLNTEAFF	TGTGCCACCAATCCCGGGGGGTTGAACACTGAAGCTTTCTTT
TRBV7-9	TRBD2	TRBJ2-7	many	CASSAAGGNEQYF	TGTGCCAGCAGCGCAGCGGGGGGGAACGAGCAGTACTTC
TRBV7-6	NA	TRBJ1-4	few	CASSLWVSGANEKLFF	TGTGCCAGCAGCTTATGGGTGTCGGGAGCTAATGAAAAACTGTTTTTT
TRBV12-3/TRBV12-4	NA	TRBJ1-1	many	CASSLLGPGTEAFF	TGTGCCAGCAGTCTTCTCGGTCCGGGCACTGAAGCTTTCTTT
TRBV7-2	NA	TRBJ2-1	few	CASRTGGYIINEQFF	TGTGCCAGCAGGACAGGAGGGTACATCATCAATGAGCAGTTCTTC
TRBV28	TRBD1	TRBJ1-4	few	CASSVPLGQGNEKLFF	TGTGCCAGCAGTGTACCCCTGGGACAGGGAAATGAAAAACTGTTTTTT
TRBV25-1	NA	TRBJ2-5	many	CASSEGGGGETQYF	TGTGCCAGCAGTGAAGGGGGAGGGGGGGAGACCCAGTACTTC
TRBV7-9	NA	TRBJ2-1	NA	CASSSSRESNEQFF	TGTGCCAGCAGCTCGAGTAGGGAAAGTAATGAGCAGTTCTTC
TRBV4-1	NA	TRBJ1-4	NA	CASSHDGGPNEKLFF	TGCGCCAGCAGCCATGACGGGGGGCCGAATGAAAAACTGTTTTTT
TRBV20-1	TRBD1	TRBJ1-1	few	CSVQGGTGGTEAFF	TGCAGTGTCCAAGGCGGGACAGGGGGTACTGAAGCTTTCTTT
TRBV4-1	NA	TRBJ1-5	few	CASSRDPDQPQHF	TGCGCCAGCAGCAGGGACCCCGATCAGCCCCAGCATTTT
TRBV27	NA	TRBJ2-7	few	CASPLYEQYF	TGTGCCAGTCCTCTCTACGAGCAGTACTTC
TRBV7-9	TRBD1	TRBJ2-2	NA	CASSWGTGTNTGELFF	TGTGCCAGCAGCTGGGGGACAGGAACGAACACCGGGGAGCTGTTTTTT
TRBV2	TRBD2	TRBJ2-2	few	CASTPTSGLNTGELFF	TGTGCCAGCACTCCCACTAGCGGGTTAAACACCGGGGAGCTGTTTTTT
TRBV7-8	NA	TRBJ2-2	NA	CASRLDSGTYTGELFF	TGTGCCAGCAGATTAGATAGCGGCACCTACACCGGGGAGCTGTTTTTT
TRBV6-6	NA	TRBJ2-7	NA	CAPPAPFYEQYF	TGTGCCCCCCCAGCGCCGTTCTACGAGCAGTACTTC
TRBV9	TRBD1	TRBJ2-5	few	CASSVEGAKETQYF	TGTGCCAGCAGCGTAGAGGGGGCAAAAGAGACCCAGTACTTC
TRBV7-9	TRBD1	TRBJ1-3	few	CASSDRGGGNTIYF	TGTGCCAGCAGCGACAGGGGTGGAGGAAACACCATATATTTT
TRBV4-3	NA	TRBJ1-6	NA	CASSQDFKSSYNSPLHF	TGCGCCAGCAGCCAAGATTTTAAGAGCTCCTATAATTCACCCCTCCACTTT
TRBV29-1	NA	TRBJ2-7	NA	CSAEQGWNEQYF	TGCAGCGCGGAACAGGGATGGAACGAGCAGTACTTC
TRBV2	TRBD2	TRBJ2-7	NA	CASSGRTSGVSEQYF	TGTGCCAGCAGTGGCCGTACTAGCGGGGTATCCGAGCAGTACTTC
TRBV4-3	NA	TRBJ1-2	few	CASSQDSTNYGYTF	TGCGCCAGCAGCCAAGACAGCACCAACTATGGCTACACCTTC
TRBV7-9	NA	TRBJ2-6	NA	CASSPQRGSGANVLTF	TGTGCCAGCAGCCCGCAGAGGGGCTCTGGGGCCAACGTCCTGACTTTC
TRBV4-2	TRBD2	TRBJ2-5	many	CASSHRLAGGQETQYF	TGTGCCAGCAGCCACCGACTAGCGGGAGGCCAAGAGACCCAGTACTTC
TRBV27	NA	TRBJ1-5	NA	CASAPRNNQPQHF	TGTGCCAGCGCGCCCCGGAACAATCAGCCCCAGCATTTT
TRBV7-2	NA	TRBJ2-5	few	CASSRAGAETQYF	TGTGCCAGCAGCAGGGCCGGGGCGGAGACCCAGTACTTC
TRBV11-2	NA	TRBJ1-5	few	CASSFCGGMGNQPQHF	TGTGCCAGCAGCTTCTGTGGGGGGATGGGCAATCAGCCCCAGCATTTT
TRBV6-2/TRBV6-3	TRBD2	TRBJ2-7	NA	CASKVGILKGLAGAYYEQYF	TGTGCCAGCAAGGTGGGGATTCTGAAGGGACTAGCGGGGGCCTACTACGAGCAGTACTTC
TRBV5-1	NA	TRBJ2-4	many	CASSLGGGRDIQYF	TGCGCCAGCAGCTTGGGTGGGGGCCGGGACATTCAGTACTTC
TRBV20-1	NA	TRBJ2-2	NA	CSAGMDYNTGELFF	TGCAGTGCTGGGATGGATTATAACACCGGGGAGCTGTTTTTT
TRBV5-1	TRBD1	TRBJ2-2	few	CASSLVWTGATGELFF	TGCGCCAGCAGCTTGGTCTGGACAGGGGCCACCGGGGAGCTGTTTTTT
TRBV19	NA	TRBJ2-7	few	CASSTVPSGGYEQYF	TGTGCCAGTAGTACCGTCCCTTCCGGGGGCTACGAGCAGTACTTC